Below, 20 T cell receptor beta chains from the same sample are listed, as sequenced in a study of cytomegalovirus exposure and HLA in healthy donors. 60 Vbeta and 13 Jbeta primers were used in PCR. Clones were read by immunoSEQ multiplex PCR, and TCRdb kept only the in-frame ones, dropping some. The sample lists 150,000 or so clones; around 80% were seen once. The sample was PBMCs. The receptors here all came from a woman aged 40 to 50 in good health and CMV-seropositive.

The rearrangement links TRBV6-1 to TRBJ2-7; TRBD2 matches at 11 bases. The CDR3 spans 14 residues. Losses at the gene ends were 6 bases for V and 2 bases for J; bases not matched to a gene: 3. Germline-derived CDR1 and CDR2 are MNHNS and SASEGT. The CDR3 loop reads CASRTSGMAYEQYF. CDR3 coding DNA: TGTGCCAGCAGGACTAGCGGGATGGCCTACGAGCAGTACTTC.

The V call is TRBV6-5, the J call TRBJ1-2; the match to TRBD1 covers 9 bases. The CDR3 consists of 13 residues. The J segment lost 5 bases and the V segment lost 6 bases, leaving 4 bases of the junction unmatched. Germline CDR1 reads MNHEY; CDR2 reads SVGAGI. The CDR3 nucleotides are TGTGCCAGCAGGGACAGGGGCGGGTATGGCTACACCTTC. Residues: CASRDRGGYGYTF.

This chain links TRBV7-6 with TRBJ2-7; 7 bases are shared with TRBD1. The V gene's germline CDR1 is SGHVS and CDR2 FNYEAQ. V trimming: 2 bases; J trimming: 0 bases; junction bases outside the gene matches: 7. The CDR3 extends over 16 amino acids. CDR3 residues: CASSLLVRGSSYEQYF. The CDR3 DNA follows: TGTGCCAGCAGCTTACTCGTCAGGGGGAGCTCCTACGAGCAGTACTTC.

J is TRBJ2-3 and V is TRBV11-2; no reliable D call. The CDR3 length is 15 residues. Germline values: CDR1 SGHAT, CDR2 FQNNGV. V was clipped by 4 bases and J by 4 bases, with 15 bases between them. CDR3 region: CASSSGSGFADTQYF. The CDR3 nucleotides are TGTGCCAGCAGCTCAGGTAGTGGTTTTGCAGATACGCAGTATTTT. Full variable domain (missing parts from reference TRBV11-2 and TRBJ2-3): EAGVAQSPRYKIIEKRQSVAFWCNPISGHATLYWYQQILGQGPKLLIQFQNNGVVDDSQLPKDRFSAERLKGVDSTLKIQPAKLEDSAVYLCASSSGSGFADTQYFGPGTRLTVL.

CDR3 sequence reads: CAWGQGTNSPLHF. CDR3 nucleotide sequence: TGTGCCTGGGGACAGGGAACGAATTCACCCCTCCACTTT. V is TRBV30 and J is TRBJ1-6; 8 bases agree with TRBD1. CDR1 and CDR2 (germline): GTSNPN, SVGIG (reference sequence). The V and J ends lost 5 bases and 7 bases, in that order; junction bases with no gene match: 4. The length of the CDR3 is 13 residues. The complete variable domain, with remaining parts taken from reference TRBV30 and TRBJ1-6, reads SQTIHQWPATLVQPVGSPLSLECTVEGTSNPNLYWYRQAAGRGLQLLFYSVGIGQISSEVPQNLSASRPQDRQFILSSKKLLLSDSGFYLCAWGQGTNSPLHFGNGTRLTVT.

In its sample, this clone was seen a few times. The chain combines TRBV30 with TRBJ2-7; D perhaps matches TRBD2 (6 bases). CDR1 and CDR2 (germline): GTSNPN, SVGIG (reference sequence). CDR3 length equals 15 residues. V was shortened by 1 base and J by 1 base, with 14 bases between the two germline ends. CDR3 loop: CAWSDSSAPSYEQYF. In DNA form, the CDR3 reads TGTGCCTGGAGTGACTCTAGCGCCCCTTCCTACGAGCAGTACTTC.

The chain combines TRBV30 with TRBJ2-7, with unresolved D. There are 14 residues in the CDR3. Trimming removed 2 bases at V and 5 bases at J, with 16 bases between. The germline V gene has CDR1 GTSNPN and CDR2 SVGIG (reference sequence). For the CDR3, the DNA is TGTGCCTGGAGTAGGCAGGATTCTTGGGACGAGCAGTACTTC. This codes for CAWSRQDSWDEQYF.

The genes are TRBV7-2 and TRBJ2-7; 10 nucleotides align to TRBD2. The CDR3 spans 16 residues. The germline CDR1 and CDR2 sequences are SGHTA and FQGNSA. V lost 3 bases and J lost 2; bases outside the gene matches: 7. CDR3 in amino acids: CASSLQLAGPAYEQYF. CDR3 DNA sequence: TGTGCCAGCAGCTTGCAACTAGCGGGACCCGCCTACGAGCAGTACTTC.

This chain links TRBV14 with TRBJ2-2, with D possibly matching TRBD1 (6 bases). Trimming took 1 base from V and 7 from J, leaving 13 bases between them. The length of the CDR3 is 15 residues. Germline-derived CDR1 and CDR2 are SGHDN and FVKESK. CDR3: CASSQARGKNGELFF. The CDR3 DNA is TGTGCCAGCAGCCAAGCCAGGGGCAAGAACGGGGAGCTGTTTTTT.

This sequence joins TRBV30 and TRBJ2-3; 10 bases are shared with TRBD2. V lost 1 base to trimming and J lost 4 bases; unmatched junction nucleotides: 8. CDR1 is GTSNPN and CDR2 is SVGIG in the germline V gene (reference sequence). The CDR3 loop spans 16 amino acids. Written as DNA, the CDR3 is TGTGCCTGGAGTGCCCCAGCGGGAGGGCCCGCAGATACGCAGTATTTT. Amino acids: CAWSAPAGGPADTQYF.

CDR3 sequence reads: CASSQRGRATEAFF. The CDR3 nucleotides read TGTGCCAGCAGCCAGCGTGGGAGGGCCACTGAAGCTTTCTTT. The chain links TRBV6-5 to TRBJ1-1; D is undetermined. Trimming took off 6 bases at V and 4 bases at J, with 15 bases between the two ends. Per the germline V gene, CDR1 is MNHEY and CDR2 is SVGAGI. This CDR3 is 14 amino acids long.

This clone was seen once. This chain links TRBV5-1 with TRBJ2-3; TRBD2 matches 8 bases. CDR1 and CDR2 (germline): SGHRS, YFSETQ. This CDR3 has 13 amino acids. Trimming cost V 0 bases and J 10 bases; bases outside gene matches: 4. The CDR3 DNA reads TGCGCCAGCAGCTTGGGTCGGGAGGGTGCGCAGTATTTT. It is translated as CASSLGREGAQYF.

The chain uses TRBV13 and TRBJ1-1; D perhaps matches TRBD1 (5 bases). With 4 bases removed from V and 8 bases from J, the gap between germline ends came to 23 bases. The CDR3 sequence is 16 residues long. Per germline, CDR1 PRHDT and CDR2 FYEKMQ (reference sequence). As DNA, the CDR3 is TGTGCCAGCAGCTCCTCCCGGGGGGGGGTATTCTTCGAAGCTTTCTTT. Its protein is CASSSSRGGVFFEAFF. Full variable domain (missing parts from reference TRBV13 and TRBJ1-1): AAGVIQSPRHLIKEKRETATLKCYPIPRHDTVYWYQQGPGQDPQFLISFYEKMQSDKGSIPDRFSAQQFSDYHSELNMSSLELGDSALYFCASSSSRGGVFFEAFFGQGTRLTVV.

Notes on this clone: An end of the junction differs from the germline gene, which may be a read error. The gene calls are TRBV29-1 and TRBJ1-4; no firm D call. The CDR3 totals 13 residues. The germline V gene encodes CDR1 SQVTM and CDR2 ANQGSEA. CDR3 amino acids: CSVGRAGEGKTVF. DNA of the CDR3: TGCAGCGTTGGCCGGGCCGGCGAGGGAAAAACTGTTTTT.

This clone was picked up one time. The chain combines TRBV2 with TRBJ2-5; tentatively, D is TRBD1 (6 bases). Germline V gives CDR1 SNHLY, CDR2 FYNNEI. The CDR3 consists of 14 residues. The V gene lost 6 bases and the J gene lost 0 bases, with 11 bases spanning the gap. The CDR3 DNA follows: TGTGCCAGCAGAGCTGGACAGTACCAAGAGACCCAGTACTTC. It codes for CASRAGQYQETQYF.

In DNA, the CDR3 is TGTGCCAGCAGTTCCCCAGGGGGAGGAGGGCAAGCTTTCTTT. This translates into CASSSPGGGGQAFF. The V and J genes are TRBV28 and TRBJ1-1; TRBD1 matches 7 bases. Germline V gene data show CDR1 as MDHEN and CDR2 as SYDVKM. The V gene end was trimmed by 4 bases and the J gene end by 9 bases; junction bases not matched to a gene: 11. The CDR3 contains 14 residues.

The rearrangement links TRBV7-8 to TRBJ2-4, with 7 bases fitting TRBD1. CDR3 length: 15 amino acids. The germline V gene has CDR1 SGHVS and CDR2 FQNEAQ. Trimming removed 5 bases from V and 1 base from J; junction bases left unmatched: 5. CDR3 coding DNA: TGTGCCAGCAGCCCCGACAGGGTTGCCAAAAACATTCAGTACTTC. This translates into CASSPDRVAKNIQYF.

The chain links TRBV19 to TRBJ2-2, with D possibly matching TRBD2 (6 bases). V dropped 11 bases and J dropped 5 bases, with 21 bases sitting between them. The CDR3 totals 15 residues. Germline loops: CDR1 LNHDA, CDR2 SQIVND (reference sequence). This CDR3 reads CAGRSGAGSTGELFF. The CDR3 region has the DNA TGTGCCGGAAGATCGGGAGCAGGGAGTACCGGGGAGCTGTTTTTT.

This clone was seen more than once but under ten times. The chain recombines TRBV19 with TRBJ2-7, with D possibly being TRBD1 (6 bases). Between the trimmed V and J ends, which lost 4 bases and 2 bases, there was a span of 15 bases. Germline V CDR1 and CDR2: LNHDA, SQIVND (reference sequence). The length of the CDR3 is 15 residues. This CDR3 is CASSKLHRATYEQYF. The CDR3 coding sequence is TGTGCCAGTAGTAAATTACACAGGGCGACCTACGAGCAGTACTTC.

The chain recombines TRBV5-1 with TRBJ1-1; TRBD1 matches 7 bases. J lost 5 bases, V lost 7 bases, and 11 bases had no gene match. Looked up from germline, CDR1 is SGHRS and CDR2 is YFSETQ. The CDR3 contains 14 residues. The DNA of the CDR3 is TGCGCCAGCGGGATTAGACAGGGATTGACTGAAGCTTTCTTT. It specifies CASGIRQGLTEAFF. Complete variable domain (other parts from reference TRBV5-1 and TRBJ1-1): KAGVTQTPRYLIKTRGQQVTLSCSPISGHRSVSWYQQTPGQGLQFLFEYFSETQRNKGNFPGRFSGRQFSNSRSEMNVSTLELGDSALYLCASGIRQGLTEAFFGQGTRLTVV.